The 9 T cell receptor beta chains below come from one sample, sequenced in a study of T and B cells in COVID-19 patients. Multiplex PCR with BIOMED2 TRB-A/B primer pools amplified TRB rearrangements. Using its own MiXCR run on the multiplex PCR reads, TCRdb lists one record per CDR3 protein. Among more than 9,500 distinct CDR3 sequences listed, 30% were seen once. Each TRB amplification used about 250-550 ng of genomic DNA from blood. The material sequenced was blood. The receptors originated from a human donor who had recovered from COVID-19.

This clonotype came up a few times. The CDR3: CATSDQGSGANVLTF. CDR3 DNA sequence: TGTGCCACCAGCGACCAGGGTTCCGGGGCCAACGTCCTGACTTTC. The V call is TRBV24-1, the J call TRBJ2-6; a possible D gene is TRBD1 (5 bases). This CDR3 is 15 amino acids long. V was cut by 7 bases and J by 4 bases, with 13 bases left in between. Germline loops: CDR1 KGHDR, CDR2 SFDVKD.

This clonotype occurred a few times. CDR3 amino acids: CASSLERGSYEQYF. As DNA, the CDR3 is TGCGCCAGCAGCTTGGAACGGGGCTCGTACGAGCAGTACTTC. V is TRBV5-1 and J is TRBJ2-7; the D gene could be TRBD1 or TRBD2 (5 bases each). CDR3 length: 14 residues. Germline V CDR1 and CDR2: SGHRS, YFSETQ. The V end lost 0 bases, the J end lost 4 bases, and 11 bases lay between the germline ends.

A few counts support this clonotype. The J gene is TRBJ1-2, the V gene TRBV6-5; 8 bases map to TRBD1. The length of the CDR3 is 14 residues. Unmatched junction bases numbered 6, after V lost 5 bases and J lost 4 bases. CDR1 is MNHEY, CDR2 SVGAGI, per germline. CDR3 DNA sequence: TGTGCCAGCAGTACGACTCAGGGGGCCTATGGCTACACCTTC. It specifies CASSTTQGAYGYTF.

This chain connects TRBV12-3 or TRBV12-4 to TRBJ2-3, with TRBD2 matching over 7 bases. Trimming took 3 bases from V and 0 from J; bases not matched to a gene: 12. The CDR3 length is 18 residues. This chain's CDR3 is CASSLAFLLATSTDTQYF. CDR3 bases: TGTGCCAGCAGTTTGGCTTTTTTACTAGCGACTAGCACAGATACGCAGTATTTT.

This clonotype was observed a few times. The chain carries TRBV6-2 or TRBV6-3 and TRBJ2-1; D unclear. The CDR3 extends over 13 amino acids. CDR1 and CDR2 from the germline V gene are MNHEY and SVGEGT. Trimming pared 0 bases from V and 7 bases from J, leaving 7 bases between. CDR3 bases: TGTGCCAGCAGTTACTCGGCAAGAAATGAGCAGTTCTTC. Protein sequence: CASSYSARNEQFF.

The gene calls are TRBV27 and TRBJ2-5; D call uncertain. The germline V gene encodes CDR1 MNHEY and CDR2 SMNVEV (reference sequence). This CDR3 spans 14 amino acids. V lost 5 bases and J 2 bases, leaving 12 bases between the germline ends. CDR3 sequence: CASSVGPGQETQYF. The CDR3 bases are TGTGCCAGCAGTGTAGGGCCAGGACAAGAGACCCAGTACTTC.

This clonotype is deemed medium-sized. The J gene is TRBJ2-6, the V gene TRBV19; the D is unclear. The germline gives CDR1 LNHDA, CDR2 SQIVND (reference sequence). Trimming shortened V by 3 bases and J by 4 bases, and 10 bases separated the two germline ends. The CDR3 covers 15 residues. CDR3 sequence reads: CASSIEVSGANVLTF. CDR3 coding DNA: TGTGCCAGTAGTATCGAGGTTTCCGGGGCCAACGTCCTGACTTTC.

The chain combines TRBV6-5 with TRBJ1-1; D remains unclear. The J call may be incorrect, as the DNA end agrees better with TRBJ1-6. The CDR3 totals 15 residues. CDR1 and CDR2 (germline): MNHEY, SVGAGI. CDR3 residues: CASSLSRQSLLPLHF. As DNA, the CDR3 is TGTGCCAGCAGTTTATCGCGGCAGTCCCTTCTCCCCCTCCACTTT.

In its sample, this clonotype is medium-sized (0.01 to 0.1%). V gene TRBV27 combines with J gene TRBJ2-1; D remains ambiguous. This CDR3 has 13 residues. V was pared by 8 bases and J by 6 bases, with 14 bases between. From germline, CDR1 is MNHEY and CDR2 SMNVEV (reference sequence). CDR3 region: CASAEIVLNEQFF. Written as DNA, the CDR3 is TGTGCCAGCGCGGAGATAGTCCTCAATGAGCAGTTCTTC.